This passage covers 32 T cell receptor beta chains from one sample sequenced in a study of CD8+ T cells in alopecia areata. Extracted from the samples, RNA was reverse transcribed into cDNA to serve as the sequencing template. Measured with immunoSEQ multiplex PCR; TCRdb has only the in-frame clones, and not every one. The sample contains some 4,000 clones, none of them singletons. Cells pooled from cutaneous lymph nodes were sorted on CD4, CD8alpha, NKG2D, NKG2ACE and other markers. Sequencing was done on a sample of CD8+ T cells sorted from a lymph node. These receptors originate from a C3H/HeJ mouse with alopecia areata. The mouse line has the MHC haplotype H2-k.

This clone has ten or more counts. The gene names given are mouse names. The read ends 4 residues early relative to the CDR3; the germline J gene fills the gap. The chain employs TRBV12-1 and TRBJ1-2, with 9 bases aligning to TRBD1. This CDR3 spans 14 amino acids. From germline, CDR1 is SGHSN and CDR2 HYEKVE. V shed 1 base and J 3 bases; nucleotides not matched to a gene: 2. Incomplete CDR3 DNA: TGTGCCAGCTCTCTGGGACAGGGATACTCC. This sequence encodes CASSLGQGYS. The CDR3 in full is CASSLGQGYSDYTF.

This clone has ten or more counts. The gene names here belong to mouse. Read coverage stops 4 residues before the CDR3 terminus; the germline J gene supplies the remainder. The chain combines TRBV13-3 with TRBJ1-1, with 11 bases identical to TRBD1. Germline loops: CDR1 NNHDY, CDR2 SYVADS. This CDR3 contains 15 residues. The J segment lost 1 base and the V segment lost 4 bases, leaving 3 bases of the junction unmatched. The CDR3 DNA, read in part, is TGTGCCAGCAGTTCCGGGACAGGGGGGAACACA. Protein: CASSSGTGGNT. The full CDR3 protein is CASSSGTGGNTEVFF.

This clone was seen at least ten times. These gene names are mouse names. The missing CDR3 end, 4 residues past where the read stops, is filled in from the germline J gene. The chain is built from TRBV19 and TRBJ2-4, with 8 bases identical to TRBD2. Germline V gene sequence: CDR1 FNHDT, CDR2 SITEND (reference sequence). The CDR3 consists of 13 residues. V was clipped by 4 bases and J by 3 bases; unmatched bases: 1. CDR3 sequence reads: CASSHWGQNTLYF. The CDR3 bases that were read are TGTGCCAGCAGTCACTGGGGGCAAAAC.

This clone is labeled medium-sized. Genes here carry mouse names. The read falls 4 residues short of the CDR3 end, and the missing part is taken from the germline J gene. This sequence joins TRBV13-1 and TRBJ1-1; no clear D gene. This CDR3 has 13 residues. The V and J ends lost 2 bases and 1 base respectively, with 6 bases between them. Germline CDR1 and CDR2: NSHNY and SYGAGN. The sequenced CDR3 bases are TGTGCCAGCAGTGAGCGACAAAACACA. This gives the protein CASSERQNT. The entire CDR3 sequence reads CASSERQNTEVFF.

This clone is large within its sample. Gene names and germline refer to mouse. From the germline J gene comes the end of the CDR3, since the read stops 4 residues before it. The chain joins TRBV19 to TRBJ2-1; unclear D gene. Per the germline V gene, CDR1 is FNHDT and CDR2 is SITEND (reference sequence). The CDR3 has 11 amino acids. Incomplete CDR3 DNA: TGTGCCAGCAGTATTGGGGCT. Amino acids: CASSIGA. The full CDR3 protein reads CASSIGAEQFF. The variable domain in full, completed from reference TRBV19 and TRBJ2-1, reads GGIITQTPKFLIGQEGQKLTLKCQQNFNHDTMYWYRQDSGKGLRLIYYSITENDLQKGDLSEGYDASREKKSSFSLTVTSAQKNEMAVFLCASSIGAEQFFGPGTRLTVL.

In regard to this clone: Mouse names are used for the genes. The read is 4 residues too short to cover the CDR3 end, so that end is filled in from the germline J gene. The rearrangement links TRBV31 to TRBJ2-3, with a possible D match to TRBD2 (6 bases). The CDR3 contains 16 residues. The V and J ends lost 1 base and 1 base respectively, with 15 bases between them. CDR1 and CDR2 from the germline V gene are GKSSPN and SITVG. Incomplete CDR3 DNA: TGTGCCTGGAGTCCATCACTGGGAAGTGGTGCAGAA. It specifies CAWSPSLGSGAE. The entire CDR3 sequence reads CAWSPSLGSGAETLYF.

Many counts were recorded for this clone. The germline and genes are mouse ones. The CDR3 end is not reached by the read, which stops 4 residues before it; the germline J gene fills it in. The chain uses TRBV13-3 and TRBJ2-4, with TRBD2 identical over 8 bases. Germline lookup yields CDR1 NNHDY and CDR2 SYVADS. The CDR3 has 14 residues. The chain's CDR3 is CASSEPWGENTLYF. The CDR3 bases that were read are TGTGCCAGCAGTGAACCCTGGGGGGAAAAC. Combining the CDR3 with reference TRBV13-3 and TRBJ2-4 gives the whole variable domain EAAVTQSPRSKVAVTGGKVTLSCHQTNNHDYMYWYRQDTGHGLRLIHYSYVADSTEKGDIPDGYKASRPSQENFSLILELASLSQTAVYFCASSEPWGENTLYFGAGTRLSVL.

This clone was picked up many times. The gene symbols are mouse symbols. The CDR3 goes on 4 residues after the read ends, and that part is filled in from the germline J gene. This chain joins TRBV5 and TRBJ2-1; 7 nucleotides match TRBD1. The CDR3 runs to 13 residues. Losses at the gene ends were 5 bases for V and 3 bases for J; bases not matched to a gene: 1. In germline, CDR1 is LGHNA, CDR2 YNLKQL (reference sequence). The CDR3 bases that were read are TGTGCCAGCAGCGACAGGGCCTATGCT. Translated, it gives CASSDRAYA. In full, the CDR3 is CASSDRAYAEQFF.

By its share, this clone is medium-sized. Genes and germline come from the mouse. The CDR3 DNA, read in part, is TGTGCCAGCAGCCTCGACTGGGGGACCTATGCT. This translates into CASSLDWGTYA. The whole CDR3 reads CASSLDWGTYAEQFF. The chain has TRBV19 and TRBJ2-1; the match to TRBD2 covers 9 bases. The CDR3 end is not reached by the read, which stops 4 residues before it; the germline J gene fills it in. The CDR3 is 15 residues long. CDR1 FNHDT and CDR2 SITEND come from the germline V gene (reference sequence). The ends lost 5 bases at V and 3 bases at J; junction bases unmatched: 6. The variable domain in full, completed from reference TRBV19 and TRBJ2-1, reads GGIITQTPKFLIGQEGQKLTLKCQQNFNHDTMYWYRQDSGKGLRLIYYSITENDLQKGDLSEGYDASREKKSSFSLTVTSAQKNEMAVFLCASSLDWGTYAEQFFGPGTRLTVL.

This clone was recorded many times. Mouse gene names and germline throughout. The missing CDR3 end, 3 residues past where the read stops, is filled in from the germline J gene. V and J are TRBV13-3 and TRBJ1-6; 7 bases agree with TRBD1. TRBJ1-6 is an ORF for which the function is uncertain. Germline values: CDR1 NNHDY, CDR2 SYVADS. The V segment lost 4 bases and the J segment 5 bases; nucleotides outside the gene matches: 3. This CDR3 region has 14 residues. The part of the CDR3 DNA that was read is TGTGCCAGCAGTCCTGGGACAGATAATTCGCCC. This gives the protein CASSPGTDNSP. Given in full, the CDR3 is CASSPGTDNSPLYF.

In this sample, this clone turned up many times. Gene names refer to mouse genes. The read ends 4 residues early relative to the CDR3; the germline J gene fills the gap. V and J are TRBV1 and TRBJ2-4; 7 bases map to TRBD2. The V and J ends lost 0 bases and 0 bases, in that order; junction bases with no gene match: 6. The CDR3 runs 17 residues. Germline V gene data show CDR1 as NSQYPW and CDR2 as LRSPGD (reference sequence). This CDR3 reads CTCSADLGVSSQNTLYF. The sequenced part of the CDR3 DNA is TGCACCTGCAGTGCAGATCTGGGGGTCTCTAGTCAAAAC.

This clone was counted ten times or more. The listed genes are named as in mouse. The sequence runs out 4 residues before the end of the CDR3; the remainder is reconstructed from the germline J gene. The rearrangement links TRBV19 to TRBJ2-1; TRBD2 aligns across 7 bases. This CDR3 has 14 amino acids. Germline V gives CDR1 FNHDT, CDR2 SITEND (reference sequence). Germline trimming cut 5 bases from V and 3 bases from J; bases unmatched to any gene: 5. Here the CDR3 reads CASSPTGVYAEQFF. Partial CDR3 DNA: TGTGCCAGCAGCCCAACTGGGGTCTATGCT.

This clone has only a few counts. The gene names here belong to mouse. The read is 4 residues too short to cover the CDR3 end, so that end is filled in from the germline J gene. The V gene is TRBV2, the J gene TRBJ2-7; 9 bases are shared with TRBD2. V dropped 0 bases and J dropped 1; count of bases not matched to a gene: 1. Germline V CDR1 and CDR2: LGHNA, YSYQKL. There are 15 residues in the CDR3. The sequenced part of the CDR3 DNA is TGTGCCAGCAGCCAAGATGGGACTGGGTCCTAT. Translated: CASSQDGTGSY. The whole CDR3 sequence reads CASSQDGTGSYEQYF.

This clone was found many times. Gene and germline names: mouse. CDR3 protein: CASSQDWGVDAEQFF. Incomplete CDR3 DNA: TGTGCCAGCAGCCAGGACTGGGGGGTGGATGCT. The J gene is TRBJ2-1, the V gene TRBV5; 11 nucleotides match TRBD2. The observed sequence ends 4 residues before the CDR3 terminus, with the missing tail filled in from the germline J gene. V gave up 3 bases and J gave up 5 bases; unmatched junction bases: 3. Looked up from germline, CDR1 is LGHNA and CDR2 is YNLKQL (reference sequence). The CDR3 has 15 residues.

This clone came up many times. The genes and germline here are from mouse. The read ends 4 residues before the CDR3 terminus; that terminus is restored from the germline J gene. The chain couples TRBV1 to TRBJ2-1; D is possibly TRBD1 (5 bases). This CDR3 contains 14 residues. Germline CDR1 and CDR2: NSQYPW and LRSPGD (reference sequence). The sequenced CDR3 bases are TGCACCTGCAACCTCAGGGAGGGTTGGGCT. Its protein product is CTCNLREGWA. In full, the CDR3 reads CTCNLREGWAEQFF.

This clone came up a few times. Gene names and germline match the mouse. CDR3 DNA, as far as it was read: TGTAGTTCTAGAGATTGGGGCCTGGGGATGGCAGAA. Translated: CSSRDWGLGMAE. The entire CDR3 reads CSSRDWGLGMAETLYF. The V call is TRBV30, the J call TRBJ2-3; the D gene is possibly TRBD2 (6 bases). The read falls 4 residues short of the CDR3 end, and the missing part is taken from the germline J gene. The CDR3 extends over 16 amino acids. With 0 bases removed from V and 3 bases from J, the gap between germline ends came to 16 bases. The germline V gene encodes CDR1 SQVVS and CDR2 ANEGSEA.

There are many counts of this clone. Gene names follow the mouse nomenclature. The read halts 4 residues ahead of the CDR3 end, with the missing end drawn from the germline J gene. The rearrangement joins TRBV1 to TRBJ2-4; D remains ambiguous. This CDR3 contains 15 residues. The germline V gene encodes CDR1 NSQYPW and CDR2 LRSPGD (reference sequence). Trimming cost V 2 bases and J 0 bases, with 9 bases left between them. The covered CDR3 bases are TGCACCTGCAGTGCACTCGACTTTAGTCAAAAC. It is translated as CTCSALDFSQN. The whole CDR3 sequence reads CTCSALDFSQNTLYF.

This clone was picked up many times. Mouse gene names and germline throughout. The read stops 4 residues short of the end of the CDR3; the missing end is completed from the germline J gene. The chain is built from TRBV19 and TRBJ2-1; 10 nucleotides match TRBD1. V shed 2 bases and J 3 bases; nucleotides not matched to a gene: 2. The CDR3 loop spans 15 amino acids. The V gene's germline CDR1 is FNHDT and CDR2 SITEND (reference sequence). The CDR3: CASSIGDRGYAEQFF. The CDR3 DNA, read in part, is TGTGCCAGCAGTATTGGGGACAGGGGCTATGCT.

This clone is deemed medium-sized (0.01 to 0.1%). Gene names denote mouse genes. The CDR3 sequence is CASSPRQGGDTQYF. The covered CDR3 bases are TGTGCCAGCAGCCCACGACAGGGCGGAGAC. V gene TRBV14 combines with J gene TRBJ2-5; 7 bases map to TRBD1. The read stops 4 residues short of the end of the CDR3; the missing end is completed from the germline J gene. The CDR3 extends over 14 amino acids. Germline CDR1 is SGHDT and CDR2 is FRDEAV.

By share of the sample, this clone is medium-sized. Genes here carry mouse names. The read terminates 4 residues before the CDR3 end, so the remaining end is supplied by the germline J gene. The genes are TRBV1 and TRBJ1-1, with D uncertain. V was clipped by 3 bases and J by 3 bases, with 5 bases between them. CDR3 size: 12 residues. The V gene's germline CDR1 is NSQYPW and CDR2 LRSPGD (reference sequence). The CDR3 loop is CTCSAQYTEVFF. The sequenced CDR3 bases are TGCACCTGCAGTGCTCAATACACA.

This clone was observed many times. All gene names here are mouse names. Read data end 4 residues before the CDR3 end; the end is taken from the germline J gene. The chain uses TRBV13-3 and TRBJ2-7; the match to TRBD2 covers 8 bases. Germline loops: CDR1 NNHDY, CDR2 SYVADS. The ends lost 1 base at V and 1 base at J; junction bases unmatched: 7. There are 16 residues in the CDR3. This CDR3 is CASSDPGGYLSYEQYF. The sequenced part of the CDR3 DNA is TGTGCCAGCAGTGATCCTGGGGGGTACTTATCCTAT.

This clone was seen many times. Each gene name is a mouse one. The part of the CDR3 DNA that was read is TGTGCCAGCAGGGACAGTAATAATTCGCCC. The encoded protein is CASRDSNNSP. The whole CDR3 is CASRDSNNSPLYF. The V call is TRBV13-3, the J call TRBJ1-6; TRBD1 is a possible D gene (6 bases). From the germline J gene comes the end of the CDR3, since the read stops 3 residues before it. TRBJ1-6 qualifies as an ORF whose function is uncertain. The CDR3 covers 13 residues. Trimming left V 5 bases short and J 5 bases short, with 8 bases between. Germline-derived CDR1 and CDR2 are NNHDY and SYVADS.

Many counts were recorded for this clone. Gene names are the mouse ones. The CDR3 end falls 4 residues outside the read, so it is completed with the germline J gene. The chain is built from TRBV1 and TRBJ2-7; 10 bases map to TRBD2. Unmatched junction bases numbered 5, after V lost 0 bases and J lost 0 bases. This CDR3 spans 17 amino acids. Germline CDR1 NSQYPW, CDR2 LRSPGD (reference sequence). The CDR3 DNA, read in part, is TGCACCTGCAGTGCAGATAAGGGGACTGGGGCCTCCTAT. Encoded protein: CTCSADKGTGASY. The CDR3, in full, reads CTCSADKGTGASYEQYF.

This clone has ten or more counts. Mouse germline and gene names are used. The CDR3 end lies 4 residues beyond the end of the read and is filled in from the germline J gene. The chain recombines TRBV19 with TRBJ1-1; 9 nucleotides align to TRBD1. Per the germline V gene, CDR1 is FNHDT and CDR2 is SITEND (reference sequence). The CDR3 has 15 residues. The sequenced CDR3 bases are TGTGCCAGCAGTATAGAGGGGACAGGGAGGCCA. Amino acids: CASSIEGTGRP. The CDR3, in full, reads CASSIEGTGRPEVFF. Full variable domain (rest looked up from reference TRBV19 and TRBJ1-1): GGIITQTPKFLIGQEGQKLTLKCQQNFNHDTMYWYRQDSGKGLRLIYYSITENDLQKGDLSEGYDASREKKSSFSLTVTSAQKNEMAVFLCASSIEGTGRPEVFFGKGTRLTVV.

By sample share, this clone is medium-sized. All gene names here are mouse names. The sequenced fragment ends 4 residues before the CDR3 boundary, so the rest is inferred from the germline J gene. The V and J genes are TRBV13-1 and TRBJ2-1; 8 bases fit TRBD1. The CDR3 has 12 amino acids. CDR1 and CDR2 from the germline V gene are NSHNY and SYGAGN. J gave up 3 bases and V 7 bases, and 0 bases lay outside the gene matches. The CDR3 sequence is CASQGAYAEQFF. The sequenced part of the CDR3 DNA is TGTGCCAGCCAGGGGGCCTATGCT.

This clone is classed as medium-sized. Genes here carry mouse names. The CDR3 loop reads CTCSLGGGAETLYF. The sequenced part of the CDR3 DNA is TGCACCTGCAGCCTGGGGGGCGGTGCAGAA. This sequence joins TRBV1 and TRBJ2-3, with 8 bases lining up with TRBD2. Sequencing ends 4 residues short of the CDR3 end; the germline J gene provides the rest. Per the germline V gene, CDR1 is NSQYPW and CDR2 is LRSPGD (reference sequence). After removal of 6 bases from V and 1 base from J, the junction contained 3 bases not matched to a gene. The CDR3 length is 14 residues.

By share of the sample, this clone is medium-sized. Gene names are mouse gene names. The CDR3 end is not reached by the read, which stops 4 residues before it; the germline J gene fills it in. The V call is TRBV13-1, the J call TRBJ2-5; D might be TRBD1 (5 bases). The CDR3 spans 14 residues. The V gene lost 1 base and the J gene lost 1 base, with 7 bases spanning the gap. Germline CDR1 NSHNY, CDR2 SYGAGN. The sequenced part of the CDR3 DNA is TGTGCCAGCAGTGATCCCAGGGACCAAGAC. It specifies CASSDPRDQD. The whole CDR3 protein is CASSDPRDQDTQYF.

Comments on this clone: Mouse germline and gene names are used. The read terminates 4 residues before the CDR3 end, so the remaining end is supplied by the germline J gene. The chain recombines TRBV2 with TRBJ1-2; 8 nucleotides match TRBD1. V lost 2 bases and J lost 0; bases outside the gene matches: 2. Germline V gives CDR1 LGHNA, CDR2 YSYQKL. This CDR3 spans 15 amino acids. The CDR3 loop reads CASSQPGQANSDYTF. CDR3 DNA (partial): TGTGCCAGCAGCCAACCGGGACAGGCAAACTCC.

This clone was seen repeatedly, ten times or more. Mouse germline and gene names are used. The CDR3 end lies 4 residues beyond the end of the read and is filled in from the germline J gene. The chain links TRBV19 to TRBJ1-1; D perhaps matches TRBD1 (6 bases). This CDR3 has 12 residues. In germline, CDR1 is FNHDT, CDR2 SITEND (reference sequence). The covered CDR3 bases are TGTGCCAGCAGTCCGGACAGTACA. This codes for CASSPDST. The whole CDR3 reads CASSPDSTEVFF. Using reference TRBV19 and TRBJ1-1 for the parts outside the CDR3, the full variable domain is GGIITQTPKFLIGQEGQKLTLKCQQNFNHDTMYWYRQDSGKGLRLIYYSITENDLQKGDLSEGYDASREKKSSFSLTVTSAQKNEMAVFLCASSPDSTEVFFGKGTRLTVV.

Ten or more counts support this clone. Gene names are mouse gene names. The read finishes 4 residues shy of the CDR3 end, and the germline J gene is used to complete it. The chain joins TRBV31 to TRBJ2-1, with D tentatively TRBD2 (6 bases). This CDR3 region has 14 residues. CDR1 and CDR2 (germline): GKSSPN, SITVG. V lost 0 bases to trimming and J lost 6 bases, with 12 bases between them. The CDR3 reads CAWSLGTMGAEQFF. Partial CDR3 DNA: TGTGCCTGGAGTCTAGGGACTATGGGTGCT.

This clone turned up a few times. Gene names refer to mouse genes. The read stops 4 residues short of the end of the CDR3; the missing end is completed from the germline J gene. J is TRBJ2-5 and V is TRBV2, with TRBD2 identical over 8 bases. The CDR3 has 17 residues. In germline, CDR1 is LGHNA, CDR2 YSYQKL. The ends lost 0 bases at V and 1 base at J; junction bases unmatched: 6. The DNA read from the CDR3 is TGTGCCAGCAGCCAAGATCCTGGGGGGACCTACCAAGAC. It specifies CASSQDPGGTYQD. The full CDR3 is CASSQDPGGTYQDTQYF.

This clone appeared many times. Any gene name here is a mouse gene name. The read finishes 4 residues shy of the CDR3 end, and the germline J gene is used to complete it. The V and J genes are TRBV13-1 and TRBJ2-5; D is undetermined. Trimming cost V 0 bases and J 0 bases, with 5 bases left between them. The germline V gene has CDR1 NSHNY and CDR2 SYGAGN. CDR3 length: 14 amino acids. The chain's CDR3 is CASSDAINQDTQYF. CDR3 DNA (partial): TGTGCCAGCAGTGATGCCATTAACCAAGAC.